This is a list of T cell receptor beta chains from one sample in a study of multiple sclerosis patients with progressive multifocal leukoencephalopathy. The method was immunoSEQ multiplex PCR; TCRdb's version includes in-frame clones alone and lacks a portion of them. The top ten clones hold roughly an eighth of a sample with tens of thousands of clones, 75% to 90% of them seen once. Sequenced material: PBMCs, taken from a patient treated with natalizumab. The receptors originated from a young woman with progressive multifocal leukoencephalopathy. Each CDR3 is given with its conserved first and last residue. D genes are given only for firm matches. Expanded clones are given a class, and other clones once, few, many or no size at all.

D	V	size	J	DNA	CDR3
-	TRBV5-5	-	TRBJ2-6	TGTGCCAGCAGCTTGGTGGCCAACTCTGGGGCCAACGTCCTGACTTTC	CASSLVANSGANVLTF
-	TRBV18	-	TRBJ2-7	TGTGCCAGCTCAGTAGACAGGATTTACGAGCAGTACTTC	CASSVDRIYEQYF
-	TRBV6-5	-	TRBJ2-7	TGTGCCAGCACCCAGGGGGGCTACGAGCAGTACTTC	CASTQGGYEQYF
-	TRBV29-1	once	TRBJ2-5	TGCAGCGTTCAAGGATCTGGGGGTTTAACGGAGACCCAGTACTTC	CSVQGSGGLTETQYF
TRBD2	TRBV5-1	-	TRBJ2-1	TGCGCCAGCAGCTTGGGGACTAGTAATGAGCAGTTCTTC	CASSLGTSNEQFF
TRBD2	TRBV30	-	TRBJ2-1	TGTGCCTGGAGGCCCATCTCGGGGACTAGCGGGAGAGATGAGCAGTTCTTC	CAWRPISGTSGRDEQFF
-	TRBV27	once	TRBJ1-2	TGTGCCAGCAGTCATGACAGTGAAGCTAACTATGGCTACACCTTC	CASSHDSEANYGYTF
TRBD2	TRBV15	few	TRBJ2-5	TGTGCCACCAGCCCCGGGGCTAGCGGACAAGAGACCCAGTACTTC	CATSPGASGQETQYF
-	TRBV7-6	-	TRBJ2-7	TGTGCCAGCAGCTTAGCGGGCGTATCCTACGAGCAGTACTTC	CASSLAGVSYEQYF
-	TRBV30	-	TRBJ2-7	TGTGCCTGGAGTTCAGGTTGGGGGTCCGAGCAGTACTTC	CAWSSGWGSEQYF
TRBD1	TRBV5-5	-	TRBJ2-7	TGTGCCAGCACCCCGGTACAGGGGACCCCCGGACTTACCTACGAGCAGTACTTC	CASTPVQGTPGLTYEQYF
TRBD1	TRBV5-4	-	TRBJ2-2	TGTGCCAGCAGCATGACAGGGTTGGGTACCGGGGAGCTGTTTTTT	CASSMTGLGTGELFF
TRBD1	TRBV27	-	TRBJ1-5	TGTGCCAGCAGTCCCTGGACAGGGGACGGCAATCAGCCCCAGCATTTT	CASSPWTGDGNQPQHF
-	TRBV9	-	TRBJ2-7	TGTGCCAGCAGCGTAGCAATGGCAGGGTACGAGCAGTACTTC	CASSVAMAGYEQYF
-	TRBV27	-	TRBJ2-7	TGTGCCAGCAGTCCCGGCCCCTTCTCCTACGAGCAGTACTTC	CASSPGPFSYEQYF
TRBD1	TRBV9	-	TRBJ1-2	TGTGCCAGCAGCGGGACAGGGGCTGGATATGGCTACACCTTC	CASSGTGAGYGYTF
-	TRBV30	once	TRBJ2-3	TGTGCCTGGACATCTTTAGGGGTCACAGATACGCAGTATTTT	CAWTSLGVTDTQYF
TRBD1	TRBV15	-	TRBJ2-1	TGTGCCACCAGCAGGGACAGGGGTTACAATGAGCAGTTCTTC	CATSRDRGYNEQFF
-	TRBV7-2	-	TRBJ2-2	TGTGCCAGCAGCTTAGTCCGGGGAGCCGGGGAGCTGTTTTTT	CASSLVRGAGELFF
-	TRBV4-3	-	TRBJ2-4	TGCGCCAGCAGCCAAGATTGGGGGGCCCCGAAAAACATTCAGTACTTC	CASSQDWGAPKNIQYF
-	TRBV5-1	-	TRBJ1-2	TGCGCCAGCAGCCCGAGAGTGGGGGCAGCCTATGGCTACACCTTC	CASSPRVGAAYGYTF
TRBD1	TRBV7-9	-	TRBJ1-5	TGTGCCAGCAGCCACGGGACAGGGAGCGATCAGCCCCAGCATTTT	CASSHGTGSDQPQHF
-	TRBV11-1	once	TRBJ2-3	TGTGCCAGCAGCTTCTGGGGGGTAACAGATACGCAGTATTTT	CASSFWGVTDTQYF
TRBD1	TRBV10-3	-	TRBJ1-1	TGTGCAAGTACAGGGCAGGGGGTTATGAACACTGAAGCTTTCTTT	CASTGQGVMNTEAFF
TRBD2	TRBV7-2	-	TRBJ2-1	TGTGCCAGCAGCTGGGGGGGTAGCGTCTACAATGAGCAGTTCTTC	CASSWGGSVYNEQFF
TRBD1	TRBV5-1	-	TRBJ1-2	TGCGCCAGCAGCGCCGACAGGGGTGAATATGGCTACACCTTC	CASSADRGEYGYTF
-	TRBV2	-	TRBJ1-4	TGTGCCAGCAGGGCCTCTGGGGAAAAACTGTTTTTT	CASRASGEKLFF
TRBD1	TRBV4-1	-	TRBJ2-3	TGCGCCAGCAGCCAATTTGACAGGGGTGAAACAGATACGCAGTATTTT	CASSQFDRGETDTQYF
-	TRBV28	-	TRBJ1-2	TGTGCCAGCAGTTTATTAGGGTGGAGGGGTGGCTACACCTTC	CASSLLGWRGGYTF
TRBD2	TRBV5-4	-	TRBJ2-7	TGTGCCAGCAGCCCGGGGGGCGGGAGGTGGTACGAGCAGTACTTC	CASSPGGGRWYEQYF
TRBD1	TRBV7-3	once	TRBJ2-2	TGTGCCAGCAGCTCGCCAGACAGGGGGCGGAACACCGGGGAGCTGTTTTTT	CASSSPDRGRNTGELFF
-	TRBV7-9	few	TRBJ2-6	TGTGCCAGCAGCTCTGCCCTGAGCTCTGGGGCCAACGTCCTGACTTTC	CASSSALSSGANVLTF
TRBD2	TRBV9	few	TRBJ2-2	TGTGCCAGCAGCTCCGGGGGGATCGGGGAGCTGTTTTTT	CASSSGGIGELFF
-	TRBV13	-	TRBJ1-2	TGTGCCAGCAGTTCGGTTCCGCAAGCTAACTATGGCTACACCTTC	CASSSVPQANYGYTF
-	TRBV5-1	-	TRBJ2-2	TGCGCCAGCAGCTTGGACAGGGCGAACACCGGGGAGCTGTTTTTT	CASSLDRANTGELFF
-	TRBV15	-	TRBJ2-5	TGTGCCACCAGCAGAGTAACTAGAGGTCAAGAGACCCAGTACTTC	CATSRVTRGQETQYF
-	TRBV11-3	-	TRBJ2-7	TGTGCCAGCAGCTCGGTCTACGAGCAGTACTTC	CASSSVYEQYF
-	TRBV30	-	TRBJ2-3	TGTGCCTGGTCGGTGGGGAACACAGATACGCAGTATTTT	CAWSVGNTDTQYF
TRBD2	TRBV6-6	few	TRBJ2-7	TGTGCCAGCGCCCACGTTAGCGGGGGGGCTGGGGAGCAGTACTTC	CASAHVSGGAGEQYF
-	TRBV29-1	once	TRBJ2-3	TGCAGCGTTGACGGCCAGAGCACAGATACGCAGTATTTT	CSVDGQSTDTQYF